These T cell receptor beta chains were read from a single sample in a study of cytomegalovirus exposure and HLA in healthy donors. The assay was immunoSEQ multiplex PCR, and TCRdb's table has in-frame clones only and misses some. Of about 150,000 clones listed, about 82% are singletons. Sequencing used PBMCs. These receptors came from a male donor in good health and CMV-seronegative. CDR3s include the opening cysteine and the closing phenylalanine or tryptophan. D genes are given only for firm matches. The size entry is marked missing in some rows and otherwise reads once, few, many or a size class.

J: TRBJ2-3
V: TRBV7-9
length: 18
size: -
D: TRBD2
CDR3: CASSLRTSGREGTDTQYF
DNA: TGTGCCAGCAGCTTACGGACTAGCGGGAGGGAGGGCACAGATACGCAGTATTTT

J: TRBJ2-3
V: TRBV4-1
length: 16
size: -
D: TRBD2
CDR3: CASSQVSGYDTDTQYF
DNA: TGCGCCAGCAGCCAAGTTAGCGGGTATGACACAGATACGCAGTATTTT

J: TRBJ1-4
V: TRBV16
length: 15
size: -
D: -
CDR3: CASSLLGGGGEKLFF
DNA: TGTGCCAGCAGCCTCCTGGGCGGGGGCGGCGAAAAACTGTTTTTT

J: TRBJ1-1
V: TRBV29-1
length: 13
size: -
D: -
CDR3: CSGGSRLGTEAFF
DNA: TGCAGCGGCGGGAGTCGACTTGGCACTGAAGCTTTCTTT

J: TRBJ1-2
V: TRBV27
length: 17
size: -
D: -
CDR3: CASSLSGTDRINYGYTF
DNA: TGTGCCAGCAGTTTATCGGGCACTGACAGAATTAACTATGGCTACACCTTC

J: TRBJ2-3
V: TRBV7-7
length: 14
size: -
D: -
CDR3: CASSLGQFTDTQYF
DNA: TGTGCTAGCAGCTTAGGACAGTTCACAGATACGCAGTATTTT

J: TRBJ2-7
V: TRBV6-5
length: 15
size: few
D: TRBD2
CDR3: CASTSQRGSSYEQYF
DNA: TGTGCCAGCACCAGTCAGCGGGGAAGCTCCTACGAGCAGTACTTC

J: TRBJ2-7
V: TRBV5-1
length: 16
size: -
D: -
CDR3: CASSMLTGTIQGEQYF
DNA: TGCGCCAGCAGCATGCTTACCGGGACTATCCAGGGGGAGCAGTACTTC

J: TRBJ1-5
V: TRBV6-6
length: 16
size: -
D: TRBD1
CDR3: CASSYSGTGGYQPQHF
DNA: TGTGCCAGCAGTTACTCTGGGACAGGGGGTTATCAGCCCCAGCATTTT

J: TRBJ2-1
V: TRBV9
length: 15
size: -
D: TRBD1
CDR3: CASSYTGGPYNEQFF
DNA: TGTGCCAGCAGCTACACAGGGGGCCCCTACAATGAGCAGTTCTTC

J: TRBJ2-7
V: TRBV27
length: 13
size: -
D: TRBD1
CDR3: CASAGTGAYEQYF
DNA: TGTGCCAGCGCCGGGACAGGGGCCTACGAGCAGTACTTC

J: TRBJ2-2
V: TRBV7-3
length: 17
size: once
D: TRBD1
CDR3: CASSPHGGTGVAGELFF
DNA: TGTGCCAGCAGCCCCCACGGTGGGACAGGGGTTGCCGGGGAGCTGTTTTTT

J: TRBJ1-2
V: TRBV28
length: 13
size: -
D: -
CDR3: CGTNPRQGGGYTF
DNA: TGTGGTACCAATCCCCGACAAGGGGGTGGCTACACCTTC

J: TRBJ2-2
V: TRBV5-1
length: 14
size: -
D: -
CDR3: CASSLTGNTGELFF
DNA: TGCGCCAGCAGCTTGACGGGGAACACCGGGGAGCTGTTTTTT

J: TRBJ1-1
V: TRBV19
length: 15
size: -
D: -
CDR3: CASSVLGELGSEAFF
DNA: TGTGCCAGTAGTGTCCTCGGGGAGTTGGGGTCTGAAGCTTTCTTT

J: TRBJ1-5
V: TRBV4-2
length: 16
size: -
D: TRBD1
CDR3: CASRKPGQGIYQPQHF
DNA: TGTGCCAGCAGGAAACCGGGACAGGGGATTTATCAGCCCCAGCATTTT

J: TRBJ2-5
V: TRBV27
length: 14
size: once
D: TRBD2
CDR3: CASSRSTSWETQYF
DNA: TGTGCCAGCAGTCGCTCGACTAGCTGGGAGACCCAGTACTTC

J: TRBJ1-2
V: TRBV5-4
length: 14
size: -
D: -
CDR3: CASSWSDIDYGYTF
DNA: TGTGCCAGCAGCTGGTCGGACATTGACTATGGCTACACCTTC

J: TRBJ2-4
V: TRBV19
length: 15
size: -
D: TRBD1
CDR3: CASSRDRGGKNIQYF
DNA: TGTGCCAGTAGCCGGGACAGGGGCGGCAAAAACATTCAGTACTTC

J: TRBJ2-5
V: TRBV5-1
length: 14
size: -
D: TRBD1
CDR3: CASSGDRVVETQYF
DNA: TGCGCCAGCAGCGGGGACAGGGTGGTTGAGACCCAGTACTTC

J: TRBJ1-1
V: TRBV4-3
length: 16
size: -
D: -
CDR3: CASSPNLQAGNTEAFF
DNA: TGCGCCAGCAGCCCGAATTTGCAGGCAGGGAACACTGAAGCCTTCTTT

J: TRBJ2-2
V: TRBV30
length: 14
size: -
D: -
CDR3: CAWRPQPGTGELFF
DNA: TGTGCCTGGAGACCACAGCCCGGAACCGGGGAGCTGTTTTTT

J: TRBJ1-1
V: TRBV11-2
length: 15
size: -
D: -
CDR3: CASSSVRRRNTEAFF
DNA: TGTGCCAGCAGCTCAGTACGACGGAGAAACACTGAAGCTTTCTTT

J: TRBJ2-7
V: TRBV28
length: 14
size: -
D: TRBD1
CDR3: CASVHDRDPYEQYF
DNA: TGTGCCAGCGTCCACGACAGGGATCCCTACGAGCAGTACTTC

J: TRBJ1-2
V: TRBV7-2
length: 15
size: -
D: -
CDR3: CASSLGSGGLGGYTF
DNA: TGTGCCAGCAGCTTAGGAAGCGGGGGCCTGGGGGGCTACACCTTC

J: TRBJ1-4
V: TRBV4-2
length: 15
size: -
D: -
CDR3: CASSQPQGPNEKLFF
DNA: TGTGCCAGCAGCCAACCACAGGGTCCTAATGAAAAACTGTTTTTT

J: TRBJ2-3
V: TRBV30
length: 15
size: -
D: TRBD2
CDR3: CAWSPYSGVAGTQYF
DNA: TGTGCCTGGTCACCTTATAGCGGGGTGGCAGGTACGCAGTATTTT

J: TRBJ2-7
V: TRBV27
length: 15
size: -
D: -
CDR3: CASSLFGSATYEQYF
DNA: TGTGCCAGCAGTTTATTCGGGAGCGCAACCTACGAGCAGTACTTC

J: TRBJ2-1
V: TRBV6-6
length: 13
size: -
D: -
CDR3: CASMSTEGNEQFF
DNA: TGTGCCAGCATGTCAACGGAGGGGAATGAGCAGTTCTTC

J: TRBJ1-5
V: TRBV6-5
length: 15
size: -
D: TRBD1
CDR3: CASSTRQGSGQPQHF
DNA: TGTGCCAGCAGTACCAGACAGGGGTCGGGTCAGCCCCAGCATTTT

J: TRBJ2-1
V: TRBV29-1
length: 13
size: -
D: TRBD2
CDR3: CSVDLAGANEQFF
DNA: TGCAGCGTTGATCTAGCGGGAGCTAATGAGCAGTTCTTC

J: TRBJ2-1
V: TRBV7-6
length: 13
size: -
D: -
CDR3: CASSLATDNEQFF
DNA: TGTGCCAGCAGCTTAGCGACAGACAATGAGCAGTTCTTC

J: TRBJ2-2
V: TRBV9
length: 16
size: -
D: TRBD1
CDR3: CASSAPRQGSSGELFF
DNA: TGTGCCAGCAGCGCCCCCCGACAGGGGTCGTCCGGGGAGCTGTTTTTT

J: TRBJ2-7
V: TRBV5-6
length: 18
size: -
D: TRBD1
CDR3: CASSRGAGQGSLLYEQYF
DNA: TGTGCCAGCAGCCGTGGCGCGGGACAGGGATCGTTATTATACGAGCAGTACTTC

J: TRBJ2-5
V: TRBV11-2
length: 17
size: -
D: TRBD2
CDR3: CASSLGLAGLRQETQYF
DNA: TGTGCCAGCAGCTTAGGGCTAGCGGGTCTTCGTCAAGAGACCCAGTACTTC

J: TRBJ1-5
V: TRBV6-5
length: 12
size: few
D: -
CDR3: CASSYAGQPQHF
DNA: TGTGCCAGCAGTTACGCGGGGCAGCCCCAGCATTTT

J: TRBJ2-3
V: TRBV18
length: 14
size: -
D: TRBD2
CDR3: CASSRLADTDTQYF
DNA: TGTGCCAGCTCACGACTAGCGGACACAGATACGCAGTATTTT

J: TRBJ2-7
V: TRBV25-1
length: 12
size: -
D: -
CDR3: CASSQGSYEQYF
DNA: TGTGCCAGCAGTCAGGGGTCCTACGAGCAGTACTTC

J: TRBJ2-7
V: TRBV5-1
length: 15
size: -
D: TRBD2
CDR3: CASSLGGTSPGEQYF
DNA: TGCGCCAGCAGCTTGGGGGGGACTAGTCCCGGCGAGCAGTACTTC

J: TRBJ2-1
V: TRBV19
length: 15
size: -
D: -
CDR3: CASSAQGGGVNEQFF
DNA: TGTGCCAGTAGTGCCCAAGGCGGAGGGGTCAATGAGCAGTTCTTC

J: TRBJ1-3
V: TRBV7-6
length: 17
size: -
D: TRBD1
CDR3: CASSLAGQGSSGNTIYF
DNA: TGTGCCAGCAGCTTAGCCGGACAGGGAAGCTCTGGAAACACCATATATTTT

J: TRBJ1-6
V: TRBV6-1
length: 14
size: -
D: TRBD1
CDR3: CASSEGTGNSPLHF
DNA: TGTGCCAGCAGTGAAGGGACAGGGAATTCACCCCTCCACTTT

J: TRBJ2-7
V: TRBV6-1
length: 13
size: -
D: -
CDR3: CATRTAGSYEQYF
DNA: TGTGCCACCCGGACAGCCGGTTCCTACGAGCAGTACTTC

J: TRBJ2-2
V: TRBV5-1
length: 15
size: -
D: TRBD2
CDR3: CATATSGVNTGELFF
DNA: TGCGCCACCGCGACTAGCGGGGTCAACACCGGGGAGCTGTTTTTT

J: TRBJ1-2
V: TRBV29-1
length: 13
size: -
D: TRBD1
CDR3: CSADRGANYGYTF
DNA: TGCAGCGCCGACAGGGGGGCAAACTATGGCTACACCTTC

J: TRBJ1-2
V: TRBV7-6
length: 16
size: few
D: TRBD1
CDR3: CASSPGDRGLFYGYTF
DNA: TGTGCCAGCAGCCCTGGCGACAGGGGGCTTTTCTATGGCTACACCTTC

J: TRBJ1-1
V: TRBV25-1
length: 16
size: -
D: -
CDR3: CASRQTTGPMNTEAFF
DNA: TGTGCCAGCAGACAGACGACAGGCCCAATGAACACTGAAGCTTTCTTT

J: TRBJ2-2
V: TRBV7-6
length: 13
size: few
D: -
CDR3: CASSLRGPGELFF
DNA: TGTGCCAGCAGCTTAAGGGGCCCCGGGGAGCTGTTTTTT

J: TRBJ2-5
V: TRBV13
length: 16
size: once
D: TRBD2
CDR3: CASSLAAGGPQETQYF
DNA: TGTGCCAGCAGCTTAGCAGCGGGGGGTCCCCAAGAGACCCAGTACTTC

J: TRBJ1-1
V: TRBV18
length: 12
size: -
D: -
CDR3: CASSLAGTEAFF
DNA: TGTGCCAGCTCGCTAGCGGGCACTGAAGCTTTCTTT